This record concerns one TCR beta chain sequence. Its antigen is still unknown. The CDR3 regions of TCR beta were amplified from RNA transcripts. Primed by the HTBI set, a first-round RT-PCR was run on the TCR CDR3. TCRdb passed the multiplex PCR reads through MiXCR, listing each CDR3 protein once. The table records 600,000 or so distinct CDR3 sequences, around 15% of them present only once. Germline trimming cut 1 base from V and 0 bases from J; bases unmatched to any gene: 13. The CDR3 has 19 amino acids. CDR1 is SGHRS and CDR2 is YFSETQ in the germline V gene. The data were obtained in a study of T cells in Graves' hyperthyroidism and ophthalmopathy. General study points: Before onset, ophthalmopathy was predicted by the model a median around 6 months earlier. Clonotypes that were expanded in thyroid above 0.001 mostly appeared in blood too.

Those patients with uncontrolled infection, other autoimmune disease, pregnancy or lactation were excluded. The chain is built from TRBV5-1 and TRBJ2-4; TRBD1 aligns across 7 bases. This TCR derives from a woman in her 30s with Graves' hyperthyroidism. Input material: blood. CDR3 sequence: CASSLLGTDYALAKNIQYF. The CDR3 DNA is TGCGCCAGCAGCTTGCTTGGGACAGATTACGCCTTAGCCAAAAACATTCAGTACTTC.